One T cell receptor (beta chain) is described in this entry. Its antigen is currently unknown. This entry is derived from a study of OX40 agonist ivuxolimab in advanced cancers. Whole-study context: Under the entry rules, prior anti-PD-1, anti-PD-L1 or anti-CTLA-4 therapy was allowed, and about 40% had some. General observations from the study: The study observed clonal expansion of CD4+ and CD8+ blood T cells by week 6 at 0.1 to 3.0 mg/kg. Relative to CD4+, CD8+ T cells held more expanded clones on average.

The CDR3 contains 17 residues. The V end lost 5 bases, the J end lost 3 bases, and 19 bases lay between the germline ends. CDR1 is SGHNT and CDR2 is YENEEA in the germline V gene. Sequencing used immunoSEQ multiplex PCR; TCRdb keeps in-frame clones, though not all of them. Of about 40,000 clones in the sample, around nine tenths were seen once. The material sequenced was CD4+ or CD8+ T cells sorted from blood, taken in a trial of the OX40 agonist ivuxolimab. This clonotype was obtained from an adult with an advanced solid tumor such as melanoma, head and neck, liver or kidney cancer. This rearrangement joins TRBV11-3 to TRBJ2-2, with D possibly being TRBD2 (5 bases). Here the CDR3 DNA reads TGTGCCAGCAGCCTCACCCCCCGGGCGGGCTACACCGGGGAGCTGTTTTTT. Its protein is CASSLTPRAGYTGELFF.